A single sample is the source of the 21 T cell receptor beta chains below, sequenced in a study of blood T cell repertoires in COVID-19 (dated by TCRdb to the early 2020s). The library was prepared using the immunoSEQ multiplex PCR assay. This immuneACCESS table, as held by TCRdb, lists in-frame sequences with V and J called but not all clones. Of the missing ones, under half trace to an unresolved V gene in checked studies; the others have no known cause. A total of 150,000 to 200,000 clones appear in this sample, 85% to 90% of them only once. The top ten clonotypes cover about 4.2% of the sample. Sequenced input: peripheral blood. These receptors all come from a human donor in a cohort sampled during active COVID-19.

The V call is TRBV27, the J call TRBJ2-7, with 14 bases lining up with TRBD2. J was trimmed by 9 bases and V by 1 base; bases with no gene match: 8. The CDR3 contains 16 residues. Germline CDR1 reads MNHEY; CDR2 reads SMNVEV (reference sequence). Written as DNA, the CDR3 is TGTGCCAGCAGTTTATGGGGTATGGGACTAGCGGGAGTGCAGTACTTC. This codes for CASSLWGMGLAGVQYF.

This rearrangement joins TRBV6-1 to TRBJ2-7; 7 bases fit TRBD1. The CDR3 contains 17 residues. CDR1 MNHNS and CDR2 SASEGT come from the germline V gene. The J segment lost 4 bases and the V segment lost 4 bases, leaving 16 bases of the junction unmatched. The CDR3 is CASSAAKTGVGTYEQYF. CDR3 bases: TGTGCCAGCAGTGCCGCCAAAACAGGGGTGGGCACTTACGAGCAGTACTTC.

This clone was seen just once. The J gene is TRBJ1-5, the V gene TRBV19, with D possibly TRBD1 on 5 matching bases. From germline, CDR1 is LNHDA and CDR2 SQIVND (reference sequence). Trimming shortened V by 6 bases and J by 3 bases, and 9 bases separated the two germline ends. This CDR3 region has 13 residues. CDR3 bases: TGTGCCAGTAGAGGGGTAAACAATCAGCCCCAGCATTTT. It translates to CASRGVNNQPQHF.

The chain joins TRBV2 to TRBJ2-3; 13 bases match TRBD2. Germline trimming cut 4 bases from V and 10 bases from J; bases unmatched to any gene: 8. The CDR3 consists of 15 residues. CDR1 and CDR2 from the germline V gene are SNHLY and FYNNEI. The CDR3 DNA reads TGTGCCAGCAGTGGACTAGCGGGGGGCGGGAGGGCGCAGTATTTT. This encodes CASSGLAGGGRAQYF.

About this clone itself: At one end the junction does not follow the germline gene, possibly because of a read error. The rearrangement uses TRBV18 and TRBJ2-7; D call uncertain. CDR3 length equals 12 residues. CDR1 and CDR2 (germline): KGHSH, LQKENI. Here the CDR3 DNA reads TGTGCCAGCCCACCTTCAGGTCCCGAGCAGTACTTC. It yields the protein CASPPSGPEQYF.

The rearrangement uses TRBV3-1 (or the pseudogene TRBV3-2) and TRBJ2-7, with 8 positions matching TRBD2. The CDR3 sequence is 17 residues long. Per the germline V gene, CDR1 is LGHDT and CDR2 is YNNKEL (reference sequence). V dropped 1 base and J dropped 2; count of bases not matched to a gene: 10. The CDR3 spells CASSQAGGSGIAYEQYF. The CDR3 DNA follows: TGTGCCAGCAGCCAAGCGGGCGGTAGCGGGATAGCCTACGAGCAGTACTTC.

J is TRBJ1-3 and V is TRBV10-3, with 11 bases aligning to TRBD1. There are 18 residues in the CDR3. Looked up from germline, CDR1 is ENHRY and CDR2 is SYGVKD. V lost 6 bases to trimming and J lost 3 bases; unmatched junction nucleotides: 13. CDR3 sequence (DNA): TGTGCCATCAGAGCTGGACAGGGGGCGATTCGGTTTGGAAACACCATATATTTT. Protein: CAIRAGQGAIRFGNTIYF.

V and J are TRBV6-4 and TRBJ1-2; no clear D. This CDR3 comprises 11 residues. Germline CDR1 reads MRHNA; CDR2 reads SNTAGT. The V gene lost 2 bases and the J gene lost 9 bases, with 7 bases spanning the gap. CDR3 amino acids: CASSDGGSYTF. CDR3 nucleotide sequence: TGTGCCAGCAGTGACGGCGGGAGCTACACCTTC.

V is TRBV2 and J is TRBJ2-3, with D possibly matching TRBD2 (6 bases). The V and J ends lost 3 bases and 5 bases respectively, with 21 bases between them. Germline CDR1 is SNHLY and CDR2 is FYNNEI. The CDR3 spans 17 residues. The CDR3 region has the DNA TGTGCCAGCAGTGAGGGTCAGGAGGGCCTGGGAGGAGATACGCAGTATTTT. Amino acids: CASSEGQEGLGGDTQYF.

This chain links TRBV7-8 with TRBJ1-2, with a tentative D call TRBD1 (5 bases). Looked up from germline, CDR1 is SGHVS and CDR2 is FQNEAQ. The CDR3 runs to 15 residues. The V and J ends lost 1 base and 8 bases respectively, with 17 bases between them. The CDR3, as DNA: TGTGCCAGCAGCTTAGGGATCACAGACAGCCGCGGCTACACCTTC. Protein product: CASSLGITDSRGYTF.

This chain connects TRBV9 to TRBJ2-1; 12 bases map to TRBD2. Germline V CDR1 and CDR2: SGDLS, YYNGEE. The CDR3 is 15 residues long. V shed 4 bases, J shed 10 bases, and the junction held 9 bases outside the gene matches. The CDR3 DNA reads TGTGCCAGCAGCCCCTGGACTAGCGGGATAGAAGAGCAGTTCTTC. Protein: CASSPWTSGIEEQFF.

This rearrangement joins TRBV3-1 (or the pseudogene TRBV3-2) to TRBJ1-3, with D uncertain. Germline CDR1 reads LGHDT; CDR2 reads YNNKEL (reference sequence). Between the trimmed V and J ends, which lost 0 bases and 0 bases, there was a span of 15 bases. This CDR3 is built from 18 residues. The CDR3 DNA sequence: TGTGCCAGCAGCCAAGATCGGGGAGCTAGGGTCTCTGGAAACACCATATATTTT. It yields the protein CASSQDRGARVSGNTIYF.

This rearrangement joins TRBV27 to TRBJ1-6; 7 bases line up with TRBD1. Germline V gene sequence: CDR1 MNHEY, CDR2 SMNVEV (reference sequence). After removal of 4 bases from V and 5 bases from J, the junction contained 8 bases not matched to a gene. This CDR3 is built from 16 residues. CDR3 nucleotides: TGTGCCAGCAGTTCATACGGCGGGACAGATAATTCACCCCTCCACTTT. Amino acids: CASSSYGGTDNSPLHF.

The table lists this clone with a count of one. The chain is built from TRBV28 and TRBJ2-7; D gene uncertain. Between the trimmed V and J ends, which lost 9 bases and 0 bases, there was a span of 15 bases. The CDR3 runs to 14 residues. CDR1 is MDHEN and CDR2 is SYDVKM in the germline V gene. CDR3 sequence: CASSDSASSYEQYF. The CDR3 DNA reads as TGTGCCAGTTCCGATTCCGCGAGCTCCTACGAGCAGTACTTC.

This clone was counted once. V is TRBV2 and J is TRBJ1-3; 8 bases agree with TRBD1. V was clipped by 3 bases and J by 1 base; unmatched bases: 2. Germline loops: CDR1 SNHLY, CDR2 FYNNEI. CDR3 length equals 15 residues. For the CDR3, the DNA is TGTGCCAGCAGTGACAGGGGGCTTTCTGGAAACACCATATATTTT. Its protein is CASSDRGLSGNTIYF.

The chain couples TRBV12-3 or TRBV12-4 to TRBJ2-1, with TRBD2 matching over 9 bases. The length of the CDR3 is 12 residues. The ends lost 6 bases at V and 12 bases at J; junction bases unmatched: 6. Here the CDR3 reads CASRYTSGPQFF. The CDR3 region has the DNA TGTGCCAGCAGATATACTAGCGGGCCGCAGTTCTTC.

This clone has only a few counts. The chain carries TRBV14 and TRBJ2-7; TRBD1 aligns across 7 bases. The V gene's germline CDR1 is SGHDN and CDR2 FVKESK. The CDR3 extends over 16 amino acids. The junction had 8 bases not matched to a gene; V was cut back by 0 bases and J by 3 bases. The CDR3 sequence is CASSQDSYRGYYEQYF. The CDR3 DNA sequence: TGTGCCAGCAGCCAAGATAGTTACAGGGGCTACTACGAGCAGTACTTC.

The V gene is TRBV5-6, the J gene TRBJ1-2; D not resolved. V was pared by 0 bases and J by 3 bases, with 9 bases between. In germline, CDR1 is SGHDT, CDR2 YYEEEE. This CDR3 comprises 14 residues. As DNA, the CDR3 is TGTGCCAGCAGCTTGGTCGGGATGGACTATGGCTACACCTTC. Translation gives CASSLVGMDYGYTF. The full variable domain, completed using reference TRBV5-6 and TRBJ1-2, is DAGVTQSPTHLIKTRGQQVTLRCSPKSGHDTVSWYQQALGQGPQFIFQYYEEEERQRGNFPDRFSGHQFPNYSSELNVNALLLGDSALYLCASSLVGMDYGYTFGSGTRLTVV.

The chain combines TRBV7-2 with TRBJ2-2, with 15 bases that match TRBD2. This CDR3 has 16 amino acids. Germline trimming cut 6 bases from V and 7 bases from J; bases unmatched to any gene: 6. Germline V gene lookup returns CDR1 SGHTA and CDR2 FQGNSA. The CDR3 region is CASSWTSGGVSGELFF. The CDR3, as DNA: TGTGCCAGCAGTTGGACTAGCGGGGGGGTTAGCGGGGAGCTGTTTTTT.

The CDR3 protein is CASSLGRSGPQHF. CDR3 in DNA: TGTGCCAGCAGTTTAGGACGGTCGGGGCCCCAGCATTTT. The rearrangement links TRBV12-3 or TRBV12-4 to TRBJ1-5; unclear D gene. CDR3 length: 13 residues. Trimming stripped 1 base from V and 9 bases from J, with 10 bases between.

The chain uses TRBV5-1 and TRBJ1-1; D is ambiguous. Germline V gene lookup returns CDR1 SGHRS and CDR2 YFSETQ. The CDR3 has 14 residues. Trimming removed 3 bases at V and 0 bases at J, with 9 bases between. This CDR3 reads CASSSSGVNTEAFF. The CDR3 nucleotides read TGCGCCAGCAGCTCGTCCGGGGTGAACACTGAAGCTTTCTTT.